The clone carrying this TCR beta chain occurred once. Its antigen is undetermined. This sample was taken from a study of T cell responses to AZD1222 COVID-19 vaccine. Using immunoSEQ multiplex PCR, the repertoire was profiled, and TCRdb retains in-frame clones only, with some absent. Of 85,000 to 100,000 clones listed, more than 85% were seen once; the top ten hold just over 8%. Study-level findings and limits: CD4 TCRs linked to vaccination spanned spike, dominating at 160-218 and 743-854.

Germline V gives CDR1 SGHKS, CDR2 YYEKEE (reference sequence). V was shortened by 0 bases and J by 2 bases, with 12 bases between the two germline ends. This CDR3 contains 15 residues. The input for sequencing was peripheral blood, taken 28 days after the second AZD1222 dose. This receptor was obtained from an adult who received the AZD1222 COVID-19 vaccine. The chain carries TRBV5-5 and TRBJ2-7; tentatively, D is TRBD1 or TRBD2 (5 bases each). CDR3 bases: TGTGCCAGCAGCTTGGAGGTCCTGGGACCCTACGAGCAGTACTTC. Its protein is CASSLEVLGPYEQYF.